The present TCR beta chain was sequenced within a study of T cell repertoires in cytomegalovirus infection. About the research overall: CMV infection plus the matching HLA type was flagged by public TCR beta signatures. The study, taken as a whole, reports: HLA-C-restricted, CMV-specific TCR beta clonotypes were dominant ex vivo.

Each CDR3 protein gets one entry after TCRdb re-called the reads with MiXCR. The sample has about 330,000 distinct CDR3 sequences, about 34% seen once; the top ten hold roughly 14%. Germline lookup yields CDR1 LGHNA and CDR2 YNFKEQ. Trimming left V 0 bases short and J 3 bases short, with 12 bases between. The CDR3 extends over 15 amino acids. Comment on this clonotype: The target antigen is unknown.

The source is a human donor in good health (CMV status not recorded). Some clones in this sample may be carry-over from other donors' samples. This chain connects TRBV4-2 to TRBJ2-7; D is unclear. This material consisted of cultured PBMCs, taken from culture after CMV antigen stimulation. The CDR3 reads CASSQEPPSFYEQYF. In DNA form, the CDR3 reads TGTGCCAGCAGCCAAGAGCCTCCTAGTTTCTACGAGCAGTACTTC.